A single T cell receptor beta chain is shown here with its context. What it recognizes is unknown. The CDR3 length is 15 residues. The V end was cut by 2 bases, the J end by 1 base, with 9 bases between. Germline V lookup: CDR1 MNHEY, CDR2 SVGAGI. The data are from a study of T cell responses to AZD1222 COVID-19 vaccine. The analysis combined second doses at about 4 or about 12 weeks. The study, taken as a whole, reports: Close to half of spike-specific TCRs reportedly recognize unmutated variant regions.

Data came from immunoSEQ multiplex PCR; TCRdb stores just in-frame clones and leaves some out. Among roughly 150,000 clones listed, 90% to 95% were seen once. This TCR came from an adult who received the AZD1222 COVID-19 vaccine. The chain employs TRBV6-5 and TRBJ2-4, with D maybe TRBD2 (5 bases). Specimen: peripheral blood, collected 28 days after the second AZD1222 dose. The CDR3, as DNA: TGTGCCAGCAGTTACGGCCGGAGGGCCAAAAACATTCAGTACTTC. This codes for CASSYGRRAKNIQYF.